Below are 32 T cell receptor beta chains sequenced from a single sample in a study of blood T cell repertoires in COVID-19 (dated by TCRdb to about 2020). Library preparation was by the immunoSEQ multiplex PCR assay. What TCRdb holds here is the immuneACCESS table cut down to in-frame rearrangements. Part of the clones is not present; checked against another copy, under half of the missing clones reflect an unresolved V gene, and the others are unexplained. Recorded for this sample are over 200,000 clones; around 75% of them occurred a single time. The top ten clones comprise approximately 5% of the sample. Sequenced input: peripheral blood. Receptor source: a human donor in a cohort sampled during active COVID-19.

The chain employs TRBV9 and TRBJ2-7, with 7 bases identical to TRBD1. CDR3 length: 16 amino acids. After removal of 3 bases from V and 3 bases from J, the junction contained 12 bases not matched to a gene. Germline V gene lookup returns CDR1 SGDLS and CDR2 YYNGEE. The DNA of the CDR3 is TGTGCCAGCAGCGCCAACCGACAGGGTTCTGTCTACGAGCAGTACTTC. Its translation: CASSANRQGSVYEQYF.

V usage is TRBV4-2 and J usage is TRBJ2-4; 10 nucleotides align to TRBD2. The length of the CDR3 is 16 residues. CDR1 LGHNA and CDR2 YNFKEQ come from the germline V gene. Trimming removed 3 bases from V and 5 bases from J; junction bases left unmatched: 7. The CDR3 DNA reads TGTGCCAGCAGCCAGAGCGGGAGGGGGGGCCAAAACATTCAGTACTTC. As protein: CASSQSGRGGQNIQYF.

The rearrangement uses TRBV7-2 and TRBJ2-7; 10 nucleotides agree with TRBD1. Germline assignment: CDR1 SGHTA and CDR2 FQGNSA. V lost 5 bases to trimming and J lost 3 bases; unmatched junction nucleotides: 4. The CDR3 is 14 residues long. Here the CDR3 DNA reads TGTGCCAGCAGCCCGCGGGACAGGGGCTACGAGCAGTACTTC. It encodes CASSPRDRGYEQYF.

In its sample, this clone was seen once. The genes are TRBV7-2 and TRBJ2-5, with 11 nucleotides matching TRBD1. CDR3 length: 15 residues. Trimming removed 5 bases from V and 4 bases from J; junction bases left unmatched: 6. Germline lookup yields CDR1 SGHTA and CDR2 FQGNSA. The DNA for the CDR3 is TGTGCCAGCAGCCCTGGACAGGGGGCTGTAGAGACCCAGTACTTC. Encoded protein: CASSPGQGAVETQYF.

The chain uses TRBV13 and TRBJ2-1; 13 positions agree with TRBD2. Germline assignment: CDR1 PRHDT and CDR2 FYEKMQ (reference sequence). The CDR3 is 16 residues long. Unmatched junction bases numbered 7, after V lost 5 bases and J lost 6 bases. Here the CDR3 DNA reads TGTGCCAGCAGCACCACTCGGACTAGCGGGAGCAATGAGCAGTTCTTC. Its translation is CASSTTRTSGSNEQFF. The complete variable domain, with remaining parts taken from reference TRBV13 and TRBJ2-1, reads AAGVIQSPRHLIKEKRETATLKCYPIPRHDTVYWYQQGPGQDPQFLISFYEKMQSDKGSIPDRFSAQQFSDYHSELNMSSLELGDSALYFCASSTTRTSGSNEQFFGPGTRLTVL.

This chain uses TRBV30 with TRBJ1-5; D is undetermined. The CDR3 is made up of 13 amino acids. Germline loops: CDR1 GTSNPN, CDR2 SVGIG (reference sequence). The V gene lost 4 bases and the J gene lost 1 base, with 8 bases spanning the gap. CDR3 in amino acids: CAWTGGSNQPQHF. DNA of the CDR3: TGTGCCTGGACCGGCGGAAGCAATCAGCCCCAGCATTTT.

The chain has TRBV6-5 and TRBJ2-2; D might be TRBD2 (6 bases). V lost 6 bases and J lost 2, with 13 bases in between. CDR1 and CDR2 from the germline V gene are MNHEY and SVGAGI. There are 15 residues in the CDR3. The CDR3 loop is CASRTTGTNTGELFF. CDR3 sequence (DNA): TGTGCCAGCAGAACAACCGGGACTAACACCGGGGAGCTGTTTTTT.

The chain is built from TRBV7-3 and TRBJ2-1, with D maybe TRBD2 (6 bases). This CDR3 is 13 amino acids long. V was trimmed by 5 bases and J by 6 bases, leaving 11 bases between them. Germline V gene lookup returns CDR1 SGHTA and CDR2 FQGTGA. The CDR3 coding sequence is TGTGCCAGCAGCCCCCGACTAGGCAATGAGCAGTTCTTC. It translates to CASSPRLGNEQFF.

The chain links TRBV15 to TRBJ2-5, with 7 bases fitting TRBD2. The CDR3 sequence is 14 residues long. The V gene end was trimmed by 6 bases and the J gene end by 2 bases; junction bases not matched to a gene: 6. In germline, CDR1 is LNHNV, CDR2 YYDKDF (reference sequence). The CDR3 sequence is CATRTEAGQETQYF. The CDR3, as DNA: TGTGCCACCAGAACCGAAGCGGGGCAAGAGACCCAGTACTTC. Full variable domain (missing parts from reference TRBV15 and TRBJ2-5): DAMVIQNPRYQVTQFGKPVTLSCSQTLNHNVMYWYQQKSSQAPKLLFHYYDKDFNNEADTPDNFQSRRPNTSFCFLDIRSPGLGDTAMYLCATRTEAGQETQYFGPGTRLLVL.

This clone was seen a few times. The chain recombines TRBV28 with TRBJ2-3; possibly TRBD2 for D (5 bases). The germline V gene encodes CDR1 MDHEN and CDR2 SYDVKM. The length of the CDR3 is 15 residues. The V and J ends lost 5 bases and 4 bases respectively, with 16 bases between them. Here the CDR3 DNA reads TGTGCCAGCAGTCAAAGCGGAGCTTGGGCAGATACGCAGTATTTT. As protein: CASSQSGAWADTQYF.

This chain joins TRBV4-1 and TRBJ2-1; no clear D gene. Looked up from germline, CDR1 is MGHRA and CDR2 is YSYEKL. CDR3 size: 15 residues. V dropped 9 bases and J dropped 0 bases, with 15 bases sitting between them. CDR3 bases: TGCGCCAGTAGGCCGGGTGGTAGCTCCTACAATGAGCAGTTCTTC. Translation: CASRPGGSSYNEQFF.

The CDR3 here is CATTPRDRAYEQYF. CDR3 DNA: TGTGCCACCACCCCCCGGGACAGGGCCTACGAGCAGTACTTC. The V call is TRBV6-5, the J call TRBJ2-7; 9 bases map to TRBD1. The junction had 9 bases not matched to a gene; V was cut back by 10 bases and J by 2 bases. Germline V gives CDR1 MNHEY, CDR2 SVGAGI. This CDR3 is 14 amino acids long.

This chain joins TRBV28 and TRBJ1-1, with D maybe TRBD1 (5 bases). The CDR3 has 18 amino acids. Trimming took 5 bases from V and 3 from J, leaving 25 bases between them. In germline, CDR1 is MDHEN, CDR2 SYDVKM. CDR3 sequence reads: CASSRRRDFPVGDTEAFF. CDR3 nucleotides: TGTGCCAGCAGTCGACGAAGGGACTTCCCGGTTGGAGACACTGAAGCTTTCTTT.

This chain links TRBV4-3 with TRBJ2-1; the match to TRBD2 covers 10 bases. The length of the CDR3 is 14 residues. Germline loops: CDR1 LGHNA, CDR2 YSLEER. J lost 16 bases, V lost 0 bases, and 9 bases had no gene match. CDR3 sequence reads: CASSQDGAGGRQFF. The CDR3 nucleotides are TGCGCCAGCAGCCAAGACGGAGCGGGAGGGCGGCAATTCTTC.

The V and J genes are TRBV28 and TRBJ2-1; the match to TRBD2 covers 9 bases. The CDR3 contains 17 residues. Germline V CDR1 and CDR2: MDHEN, SYDVKM. Trimming at V came to 1 base and at J to 2 bases, leaving 6 bases not matched to a gene. CDR3 region: CASSLFSSGRPYNEQFF. The CDR3 coding sequence is TGTGCCAGCAGTTTATTCTCCAGCGGGAGGCCCTACAATGAGCAGTTCTTC.

The chain couples TRBV6-2 or TRBV6-3 to TRBJ1-2, with D perhaps TRBD1 (5 bases). CDR1 is MNHEY and CDR2 is SVGEGT in the germline V gene. This CDR3 contains 12 residues. The V gene lost 2 bases and the J gene lost 7 bases, with 8 bases spanning the gap. DNA of the CDR3: TGTGCCAGCAGTTACCAGGGTGGTGGCTACACCTTC. It codes for CASSYQGGGYTF.

The gene calls are TRBV5-1 and TRBJ2-5; 10 bases match TRBD2. The CDR3 runs to 16 residues. J lost 6 bases, V lost 0 bases, and 8 bases had no gene match. CDR1 is SGHRS, CDR2 YFSETQ, per germline. Written as DNA, the CDR3 is TGCGCCAGCAGCTTGGTACCAGCGGGAGGGCAGAAGACCCAGTACTTC. Residues: CASSLVPAGGQKTQYF.

V and J are TRBV7-3 and TRBJ2-2; tentative D call: TRBD2 (6 bases). Looked up from germline, CDR1 is SGHTA and CDR2 is FQGTGA. Trimming took 6 bases from V and 5 from J, leaving 16 bases between them. This CDR3 spans 15 amino acids. The CDR3 bases are TGTGCCAGCAGTCGGTCGCCAGGGAGGACCGGGGAGCTGTTTTTT. Its protein is CASSRSPGRTGELFF.

The chain employs TRBV5-4 and TRBJ1-1, with 8 bases lining up with TRBD1. The CDR3 is 15 amino acids. CDR1 is SGHNT, CDR2 YYREEE, per germline (reference sequence). The V segment lost 4 bases and the J segment 5 bases; nucleotides outside the gene matches: 10. The CDR3 is CASSTGDRRVTEAFF. For the CDR3, the DNA is TGTGCCAGCAGCACCGGGGACAGGAGGGTGACTGAAGCTTTCTTT.

CDR3 loop: CATAGTGNEKLFF. The CDR3 DNA follows: TGTGCCACCGCAGGGACAGGGAATGAAAAACTGTTTTTT. This chain connects TRBV10-3 to TRBJ1-4; 9 bases map to TRBD1. This CDR3 is 13 amino acids long. After removal of 10 bases from V and 5 bases from J, the junction contained 5 bases not matched to a gene. Germline V gives CDR1 ENHRY, CDR2 SYGVKD.

The rearrangement joins TRBV5-4 to TRBJ2-6, with TRBD2 as a possible D gene (6 bases). The germline gives CDR1 SGHNT, CDR2 YYREEE (reference sequence). V was cut by 3 bases and J by 0 bases, with 7 bases left in between. This CDR3 comprises 15 residues. The CDR3 here is CASSSGSSGANVLTF. The CDR3 coding sequence is TGTGCCAGCAGCTCCGGGAGCTCTGGGGCCAACGTCCTGACTTTC.

This rearrangement joins TRBV9 to TRBJ2-7; D is uncertain. Germline V gene lookup returns CDR1 SGDLS and CDR2 YYNGEE. This CDR3 comprises 14 residues. The V end lost 0 bases, the J end lost 6 bases, and 13 bases lay between the germline ends. This chain's CDR3 is CASSVETADTEQYF. The CDR3 nucleotides are TGTGCCAGCAGCGTAGAGACCGCCGACACCGAGCAGTACTTC.

This chain joins TRBV7-9 and TRBJ2-5; 8 bases line up with TRBD2. The V gene's germline CDR1 is SEHNR and CDR2 FQNEAQ (reference sequence). The CDR3 extends over 18 amino acids. With V trimmed by 1 base and J by 2 bases, 12 bases remained unmatched. Here the CDR3 DNA reads TGTGCCAGCAGCTTAGGGGGTAGGCGGGAGGCCACTCAAGAGACCCAGTACTTC. Its translation is CASSLGGRREATQETQYF.

The chain is built from TRBV4-3 and TRBJ2-7; the D gene is possibly TRBD2 (6 bases). V lost 1 base, J lost 0 bases, and 13 bases lay in between. The CDR3 spans 16 residues. CDR1 and CDR2 from the germline V gene are LGHNA and YSLEER. The CDR3 DNA is TGCGCCAGCAGCCAAGGATGGCGGGGAAACTCCTACGAGCAGTACTTC. This codes for CASSQGWRGNSYEQYF.

This clone turned up a few times. V is TRBV6-6 and J is TRBJ1-5; a weak D match, TRBD1 (6 bases). The CDR3 totals 14 residues. The germline V and J ends were trimmed by 6 bases and 1 base, with 10 bases remaining between them. CDR1 is MNHNY and CDR2 is SVGAGI in the germline V gene (reference sequence). The CDR3 coding sequence is TGTGCCAGCAGACAACAGGGCAGCAATCAGCCCCAGCATTTT. Amino acid sequence: CASRQQGSNQPQHF.

The chain links TRBV20-1 to TRBJ2-1; D not resolved. The V end lost 3 bases, the J end lost 7 bases, and 4 bases lay between the germline ends. CDR1 is DFQATT, CDR2 SNEGSKA, per germline (reference sequence). The CDR3 spans 10 residues. CDR3 in amino acids: CSASRNEQFF. The DNA for the CDR3 is TGCAGTGCTAGCAGGAATGAGCAGTTCTTC.

The chain is built from TRBV15 and TRBJ2-2; a weak D match, TRBD1 (6 bases). Trimming shortened V by 3 bases and J by 5 bases, and 13 bases separated the two germline ends. This CDR3 spans 15 amino acids. From germline, CDR1 is LNHNV and CDR2 YYDKDF (reference sequence). As DNA, the CDR3 is TGTGCCACCAGCAGTAGGGGACAAAAGACCGGGGAGCTGTTTTTT. This gives the protein CATSSRGQKTGELFF. The full variable domain, completed using reference TRBV15 and TRBJ2-2, is DAMVIQNPRYQVTQFGKPVTLSCSQTLNHNVMYWYQQKSSQAPKLLFHYYDKDFNNEADTPDNFQSRRPNTSFCFLDIRSPGLGDTAMYLCATSSRGQKTGELFFGEGSRLTVL.

The gene calls are TRBV19 and TRBJ2-7; tentative D call: TRBD2 (6 bases). The germline V and J ends were trimmed by 9 bases and 2 bases, with 23 bases remaining between them. Germline V gene data show CDR1 as LNHDA and CDR2 as SQIVND (reference sequence). The CDR3 has 16 residues. Here the CDR3 reads CASREETSTSPYEQYF. CDR3 in DNA: TGTGCCAGCAGAGAAGAAACTAGCACATCTCCCTACGAGCAGTACTTC.

J is TRBJ1-5 and V is TRBV27; 9 bases are a match to TRBD1. The CDR3 covers 16 residues. CDR1 MNHEY and CDR2 SMNVEV come from the germline V gene (reference sequence). With V trimmed by 5 bases and J by 9 bases, 14 bases remained unmatched. CDR3 sequence: CASSKGQGKIGTPQHF. For the CDR3, the DNA is TGTGCCAGCAGTAAGGGACAGGGAAAGATCGGTACGCCCCAGCATTTT.

This chain uses TRBV6-2 or TRBV6-3 with TRBJ2-5; TRBD2 agrees at 7 bases. The CDR3 covers 20 residues. The trim removed 0 bases at V and 1 base at J, leaving 17 bases unmatched. Germline CDR1 MNHEY, CDR2 SVGEGT. For the CDR3, the DNA is TGTGCCAGCAGTTACTCGAGCCTAGCGGTTAGGACCGGTTTCCAAGAGACCCAGTACTTC. The encoded protein is CASSYSSLAVRTGFQETQYF.

This clone is a singleton in its sample. The rearrangement uses TRBV4-3 and TRBJ2-7; D unclear. The length of the CDR3 is 13 residues. V was pared by 0 bases and J by 3 bases, with 6 bases between. Germline V CDR1 and CDR2: LGHNA, YSLEER. Written as DNA, the CDR3 is TGCGCCAGCAGCCAAGATGCCGGCTACGAGCAGTACTTC. It specifies CASSQDAGYEQYF.

This clone was recorded only once. This sequence joins TRBV4-1 and TRBJ1-5, with D uncertain. CDR1 and CDR2 (germline): MGHRA, YSYEKL. The CDR3 length is 16 residues. Trimming removed 0 bases from V and 0 bases from J, with 9 bases in between. CDR3 protein: CASSQEAAPSNQPQHF. The CDR3, as DNA: TGCGCCAGCAGCCAAGAAGCGGCACCTAGCAATCAGCCCCAGCATTTT.